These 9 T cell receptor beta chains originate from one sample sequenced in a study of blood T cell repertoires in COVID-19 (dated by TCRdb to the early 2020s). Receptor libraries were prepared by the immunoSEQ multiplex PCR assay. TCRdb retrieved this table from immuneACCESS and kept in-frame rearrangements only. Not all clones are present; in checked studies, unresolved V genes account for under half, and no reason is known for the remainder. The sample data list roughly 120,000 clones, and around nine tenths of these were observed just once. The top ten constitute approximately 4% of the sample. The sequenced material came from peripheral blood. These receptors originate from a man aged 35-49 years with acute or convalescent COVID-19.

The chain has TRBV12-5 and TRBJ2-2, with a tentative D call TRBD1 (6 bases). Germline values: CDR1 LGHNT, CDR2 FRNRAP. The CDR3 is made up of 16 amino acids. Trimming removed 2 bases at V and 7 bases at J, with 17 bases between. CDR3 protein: CASGLTETGLVGELFF. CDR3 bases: TGTGCTAGTGGTTTGACCGAGACAGGCTTGGTCGGGGAGCTGTTTTTT.

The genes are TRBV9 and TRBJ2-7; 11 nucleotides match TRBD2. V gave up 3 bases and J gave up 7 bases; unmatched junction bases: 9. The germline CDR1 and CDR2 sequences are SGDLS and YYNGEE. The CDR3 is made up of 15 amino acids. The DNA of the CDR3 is TGTGCCAGCAGCGACGGGACTAGCGGAACCGAAGAGCAGTACTTC. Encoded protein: CASSDGTSGTEEQYF.

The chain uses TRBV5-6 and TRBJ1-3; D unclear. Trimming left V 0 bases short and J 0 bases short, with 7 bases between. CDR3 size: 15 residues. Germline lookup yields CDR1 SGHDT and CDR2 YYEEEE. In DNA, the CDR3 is TGTGCCAGCAGCTTGGACGACAACTCTGGAAACACCATATATTTT. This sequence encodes CASSLDDNSGNTIYF. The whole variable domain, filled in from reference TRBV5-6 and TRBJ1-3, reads DAGVTQSPTHLIKTRGQQVTLRCSPKSGHDTVSWYQQALGQGPQFIFQYYEEEERQRGNFPDRFSGHQFPNYSSELNVNALLLGDSALYLCASSLDDNSGNTIYFGEGSWLTVV.

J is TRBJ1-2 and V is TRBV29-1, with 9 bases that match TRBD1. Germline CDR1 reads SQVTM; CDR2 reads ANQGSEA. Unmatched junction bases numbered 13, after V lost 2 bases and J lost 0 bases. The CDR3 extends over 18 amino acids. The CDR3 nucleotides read TGCAGCGTTGAATTCGATTGGGACAGGGTAGAGGCTAACTATGGCTACACCTTC. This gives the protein CSVEFDWDRVEANYGYTF.

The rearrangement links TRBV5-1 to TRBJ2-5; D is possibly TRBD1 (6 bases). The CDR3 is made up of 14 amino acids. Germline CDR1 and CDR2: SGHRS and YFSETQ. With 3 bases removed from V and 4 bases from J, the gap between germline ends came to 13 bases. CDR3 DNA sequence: TGCGCCAGCAGCTCAGGGGCGTCGGCAGAGACCCAGTACTTC. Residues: CASSSGASAETQYF.

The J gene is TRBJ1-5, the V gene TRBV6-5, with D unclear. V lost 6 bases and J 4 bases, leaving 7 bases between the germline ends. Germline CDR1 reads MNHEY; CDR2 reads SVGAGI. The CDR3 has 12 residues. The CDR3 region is CASRGENQPQHF. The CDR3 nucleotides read TGTGCCAGCAGAGGAGAAAATCAGCCCCAGCATTTT.

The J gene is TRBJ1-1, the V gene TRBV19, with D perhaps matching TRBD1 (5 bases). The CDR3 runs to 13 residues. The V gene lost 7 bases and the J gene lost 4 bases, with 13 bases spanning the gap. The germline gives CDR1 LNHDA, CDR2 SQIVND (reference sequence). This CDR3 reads CASISGRFTEAFF. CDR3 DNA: TGTGCCAGTATTTCAGGGAGGTTCACTGAAGCTTTCTTT. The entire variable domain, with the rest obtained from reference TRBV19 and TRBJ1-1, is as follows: DGGITQSPKYLFRKEGQNVTLSCEQNLNHDAMYWYRQDPGQGLRLIYYSQIVNDFQKGDIAEGYSVSREKKESFPLTVTSAQKNPTAFYLCASISGRFTEAFFGQGTRLTVV.

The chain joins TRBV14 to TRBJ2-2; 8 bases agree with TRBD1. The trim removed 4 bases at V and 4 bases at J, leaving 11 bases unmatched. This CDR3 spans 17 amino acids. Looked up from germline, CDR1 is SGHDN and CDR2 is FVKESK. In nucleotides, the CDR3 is TGTGCCAGCAGCCGACGAACAGGGGGATTTGGCACCGGGGAGCTGTTTTTT. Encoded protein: CASSRRTGGFGTGELFF.

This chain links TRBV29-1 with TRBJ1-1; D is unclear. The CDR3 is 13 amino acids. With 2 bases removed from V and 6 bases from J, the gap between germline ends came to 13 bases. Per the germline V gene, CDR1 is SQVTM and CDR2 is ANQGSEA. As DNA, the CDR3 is TGCAGCGTTGAAAGCGGATCTCACTCTGAAGCTTTCTTT. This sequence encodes CSVESGSHSEAFF.